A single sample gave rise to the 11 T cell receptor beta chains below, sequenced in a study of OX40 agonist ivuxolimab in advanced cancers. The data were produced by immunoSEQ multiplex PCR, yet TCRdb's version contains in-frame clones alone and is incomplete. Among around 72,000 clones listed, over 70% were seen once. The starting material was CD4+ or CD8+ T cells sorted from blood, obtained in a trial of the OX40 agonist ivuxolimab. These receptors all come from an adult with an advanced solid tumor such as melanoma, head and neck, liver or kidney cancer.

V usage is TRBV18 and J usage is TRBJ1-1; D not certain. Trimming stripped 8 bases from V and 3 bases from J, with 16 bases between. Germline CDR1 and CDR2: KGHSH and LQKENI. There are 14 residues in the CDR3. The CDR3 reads CASSPASLDTEAFF. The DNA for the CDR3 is TGTGCCAGCAGCCCGGCGTCCTTGGACACTGAAGCTTTCTTT.

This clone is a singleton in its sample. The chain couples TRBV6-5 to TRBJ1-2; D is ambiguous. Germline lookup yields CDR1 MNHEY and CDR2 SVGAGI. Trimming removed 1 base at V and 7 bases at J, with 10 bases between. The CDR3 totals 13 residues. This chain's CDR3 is CASSYFSAGGYTF. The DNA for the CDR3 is TGTGCCAGCAGTTACTTCTCCGCGGGTGGCTACACCTTC.

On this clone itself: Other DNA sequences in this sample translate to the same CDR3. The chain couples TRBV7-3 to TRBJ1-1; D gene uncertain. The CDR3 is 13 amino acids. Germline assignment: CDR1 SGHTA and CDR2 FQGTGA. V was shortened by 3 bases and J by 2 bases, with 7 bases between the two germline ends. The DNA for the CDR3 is TGTGCCAGCAGCTTCTCTACCAACACTGAAGCTTTCTTT. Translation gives CASSFSTNTEAFF.

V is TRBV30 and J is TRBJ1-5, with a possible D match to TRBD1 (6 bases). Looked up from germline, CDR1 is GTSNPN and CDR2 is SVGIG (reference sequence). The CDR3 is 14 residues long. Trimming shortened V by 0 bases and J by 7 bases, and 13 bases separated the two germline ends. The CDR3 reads CAWSVLGGAQPQHF. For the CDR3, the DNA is TGTGCCTGGAGTGTACTCGGGGGGGCCCAGCCCCAGCATTTT.

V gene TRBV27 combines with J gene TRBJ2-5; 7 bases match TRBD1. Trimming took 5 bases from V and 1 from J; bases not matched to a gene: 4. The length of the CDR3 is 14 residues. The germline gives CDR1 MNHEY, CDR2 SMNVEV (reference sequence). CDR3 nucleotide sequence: TGTGCCAGCAGTCCCGGGGACAGCCAAGAGACCCAGTACTTC. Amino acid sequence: CASSPGDSQETQYF.

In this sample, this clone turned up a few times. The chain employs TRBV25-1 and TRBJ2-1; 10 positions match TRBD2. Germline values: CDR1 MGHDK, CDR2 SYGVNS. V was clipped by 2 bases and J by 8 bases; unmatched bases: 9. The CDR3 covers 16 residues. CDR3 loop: CASSEIQRGGPDEQFF. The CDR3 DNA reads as TGTGCCAGCAGTGAAATTCAGCGGGGGGGCCCCGATGAGCAGTTCTTC.

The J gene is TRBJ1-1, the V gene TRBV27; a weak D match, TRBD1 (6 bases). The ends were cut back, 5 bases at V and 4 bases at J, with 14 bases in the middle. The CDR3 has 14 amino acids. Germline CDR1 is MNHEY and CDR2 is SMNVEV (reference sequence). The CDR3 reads CASSPRPGATEAFF. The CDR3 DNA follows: TGTGCCAGCAGTCCCCGACCGGGGGCCACTGAAGCTTTCTTT.

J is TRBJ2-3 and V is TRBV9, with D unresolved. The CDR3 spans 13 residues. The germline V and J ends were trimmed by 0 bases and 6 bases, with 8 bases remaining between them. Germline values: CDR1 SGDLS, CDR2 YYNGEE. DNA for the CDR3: TGTGCCAGCAGCGTAGAGGTGTGGGATACGCAGTATTTT. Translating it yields CASSVEVWDTQYF.

The CDR3 spells CASSESSGGTTEAFF. The CDR3 DNA follows: TGCGCCAGCAGTGAGTCTTCAGGGGGCACTACTGAAGCTTTCTTT. The chain has TRBV10-1 and TRBJ1-1; TRBD1 matches 8 bases. Germline trimming cut 0 bases from V and 5 bases from J; bases unmatched to any gene: 5. CDR3 length: 15 amino acids. Per the germline V gene, CDR1 is WNHNN and CDR2 is SYGVQD (reference sequence).

The CDR3 loop reads CASSERARGAREQYF. The CDR3 DNA sequence: TGTGCCAGCAGTGAGAGGGCTAGGGGGGCGAGGGAGCAGTACTTC. The chain is built from TRBV2 and TRBJ2-7; possibly TRBD1 or TRBD2 for D (6 bases each). This CDR3 spans 15 amino acids. Germline CDR1 reads SNHLY; CDR2 reads FYNNEI. The V end was cut by 3 bases, the J end by 7 bases, with 19 bases between.

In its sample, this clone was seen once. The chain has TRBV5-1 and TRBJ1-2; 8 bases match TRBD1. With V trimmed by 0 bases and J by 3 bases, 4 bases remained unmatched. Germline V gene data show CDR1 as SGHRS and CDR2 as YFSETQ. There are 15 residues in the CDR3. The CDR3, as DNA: TGCGCCAGCAGCTTGGGGGGGACAGGCTACTATGGCTACACCTTC. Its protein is CASSLGGTGYYGYTF.